A single sample gave rise to the 3 T cell receptor beta chains below, sequenced in a study of blood T cell repertoires in COVID-19. The method was immunoSEQ multiplex PCR; TCRdb's version includes in-frame clones alone and lacks a portion of them. The table lists 140,000 to 150,000 clones, 80% to 90% of them singletons. Sequencing input: peripheral blood. These receptors were taken from a human donor with acute or convalescent COVID-19. The donor label of this sample is uncertain.

The chain has TRBV2 and TRBJ1-1; D may be TRBD1 (6 bases). Germline lookup yields CDR1 SNHLY and CDR2 FYNNEI. V was cut by 3 bases and J by 7 bases, with 12 bases left in between. This CDR3 comprises 13 residues. As DNA, the CDR3 is TGTGCCAGCAGTGAGGAGACAGGTCATGAAGCTTTCTTT. It codes for CASSEETGHEAFF. The whole variable domain, filled in from reference TRBV2 and TRBJ1-1, reads EPEVTQTPSHQVTQMGQEVILRCVPISNHLYFYWYRQILGQKVEFLVSFYNNEISEKSEIFDDQFSVERPDGSNFTLKIRSTKLEDSAMYFCASSEETGHEAFFGQGTRLTVV.

The CDR3 bases are TGTGCCAGCAGTCCGGACACCCGCACCGGGGAGCTGTTTTTT. Translation: CASSPDTRTGELFF. The chain combines TRBV5-4 with TRBJ2-2, with D possibly matching TRBD1 (5 bases). Trimming cost V 5 bases and J 4 bases, with 12 bases left between them. Germline V gives CDR1 SGHNT, CDR2 YYREEE (reference sequence). This CDR3 spans 14 amino acids.

This clone was observed a handful of times. This chain uses TRBV11-2 with TRBJ2-2, with TRBD2 as a possible D gene (6 bases). CDR1 and CDR2 from the germline V gene are SGHAT and FQNNGV. This CDR3 is built from 15 residues. Trimming stripped 1 base from V and 3 bases from J, with 9 bases between. This CDR3 is CASSLARGDTGELFF. The CDR3 region has the DNA TGTGCCAGCAGCTTAGCTCGCGGGGACACCGGGGAGCTGTTTTTT.